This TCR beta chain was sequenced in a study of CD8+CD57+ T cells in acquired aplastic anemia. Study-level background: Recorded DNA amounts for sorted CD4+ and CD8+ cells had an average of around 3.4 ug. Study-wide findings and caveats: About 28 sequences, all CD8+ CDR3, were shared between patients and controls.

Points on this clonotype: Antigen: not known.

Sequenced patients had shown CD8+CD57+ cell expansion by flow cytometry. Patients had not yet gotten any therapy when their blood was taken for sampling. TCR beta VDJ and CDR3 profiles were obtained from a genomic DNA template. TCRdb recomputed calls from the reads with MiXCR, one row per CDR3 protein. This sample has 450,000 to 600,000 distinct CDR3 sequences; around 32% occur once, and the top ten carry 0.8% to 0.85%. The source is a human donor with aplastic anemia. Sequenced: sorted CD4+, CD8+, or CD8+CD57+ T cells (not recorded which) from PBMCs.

CDR3 in DNA: TGTGCCTGGAACTACGGAAACACTGAAGCTTTCTTT. It codes for CAWNYGNTEAFF. The rearrangement links TRBV30 to TRBJ1-1; D is uncertain. Germline loops: CDR1 GTSNPN, CDR2 SVGIG (reference sequence). Deletions cut 4 bases from V and 2 bases from J, with 8 bases between. The CDR3 extends over 12 amino acids.